Listed below are T cell receptor beta chains from one sample, sequenced in a study of T cell responses to AZD1222 COVID-19 vaccine. Sequencing was performed with immunoSEQ multiplex PCR; in TCRdb, only in-frame clones are kept and a portion is missing. The repertoire holds about 140,000 clones, with roughly 90% as singletons. This sample comprised peripheral blood, obtained on day 0 of AZD1222 vaccination. All receptors derive from an adult in good health. Both conserved end residues are part of each CDR3. D genes are given only for firm matches. Not all rows give a size; the values are once, few, many and, for expanded clones, a class.

>NA|TRBJ1-2|NA|TRBV4-1
CASSQSWTVGLDYGYTF
TGCGCCAGCAGCCAATCTTGGACGGTGGGTTTGGACTATGGCTACACCTTC
>NA|TRBJ1-1|NA|TRBV19
CASSTLEGITEAFF
TGTGCCAGTAGTACCCTAGAGGGGATAACTGAAGCTTTCTTT
>NA|TRBJ1-1|NA|TRBV18
CASSQLTGTANTEAFF
TGTGCCAGCTCACAACTCACCGGGACGGCGAACACTGAAGCTTTCTTT
>NA|TRBJ2-5|TRBD2|TRBV3-1/TRBV3-2
CASTGETSGSPVGKTQYF
TGTGCCAGCACCGGGGAGACTAGCGGGAGCCCGGTGGGTAAGACCCAGTACTTC
>NA|TRBJ2-2|NA|TRBV3-1/TRBV3-2
CASSHSAGFTTGELFF
TGTGCCAGCAGCCATAGCGCAGGGTTTACGACCGGGGAGCTGTTTTTT
>NA|TRBJ1-2|NA|TRBV6-1
CASSESGYYGYTF
TGTGCCAGCAGTGAATCCGGATACTATGGCTACACCTTC
>once|TRBJ1-4|TRBD1|TRBV6-6
CASSSATGGDEKLFF
TGTGCCAGCAGTTCCGCGACAGGGGGCGATGAAAAACTGTTTTTT
>NA|TRBJ1-5|NA|TRBV6-5
CASRLNQPQHF
TGTGCCAGCAGACTCAATCAGCCCCAGCATTTT
>NA|TRBJ1-1|NA|TRBV11-2
CASSRETGGGVF
TGTGCCAGCAGCCGAGAGACAGGCGGAGGGGTCTTT
>NA|TRBJ2-3|NA|TRBV6-6
CASTQNPFSDTQYF
TGTGCCAGCACCCAGAACCCCTTCTCAGATACGCAGTATTTT
>NA|TRBJ2-1|TRBD2|TRBV7-3
CASSLISGGANEQFF
TGTGCCAGCAGCTTAATAAGCGGGGGGGCAAATGAGCAGTTCTTC
>NA|TRBJ1-1|NA|TRBV6-5
CASSTQQGARTEAFF
TGTGCCAGCAGTACCCAACAGGGTGCAAGGACTGAAGCTTTCTTT
>NA|TRBJ2-7|NA|TRBV3-1/TRBV3-2
CASSQGTGNYEQYF
TGTGCCAGCAGCCAAGGGACGGGGAACTACGAGCAGTACTTC
>NA|TRBJ2-7|NA|TRBV7-2
CASSLSFEIEQYF
TGTGCCAGCAGCTTGTCGTTTGAGATCGAGCAGTACTTC
>NA|TRBJ2-3|NA|TRBV6-2/TRBV6-3
CASSYRITDTQYF
TGTGCCAGCAGTTACCGAATAACAGATACGCAGTATTTT
>NA|TRBJ2-1|TRBD1|TRBV20-1
CSASRQGVALNNEQFF
TGCAGTGCTAGTAGACAGGGGGTGGCCCTAAACAATGAGCAGTTCTTC
>NA|TRBJ1-1|NA|TRBV4-1
CASSHLGTMNTEAFF
TGCGCCAGCAGCCATTTGGGGACCATGAACACTGAAGCTTTCTTT
>NA|TRBJ2-2|NA|TRBV6-5
CASRSGTRTGELFF
TGTGCCAGCAGGTCGGGGACCCGGACCGGGGAGCTGTTTTTT
>NA|TRBJ2-1|NA|TRBV27
CASSSHFSRGAYNEQFF
TGTGCCAGCAGTTCGCATTTTAGCAGAGGGGCCTACAATGAGCAGTTCTTC
>few|TRBJ1-2|TRBD1|TRBV5-6
CASSPRTGLHGYTF
TGTGCCAGCAGCCCACGGACAGGTCTTCATGGCTACACCTTC
>NA|TRBJ2-1|NA|TRBV14
CASSQELLSGNEQFF
TGTGCCAGCAGCCAAGAACTGCTATCCGGGAATGAGCAGTTCTTC
>NA|TRBJ2-1|TRBD2|TRBV11-2
CASSATSGAPSSYNEQFF
TGTGCCAGCAGCGCGACTAGCGGGGCCCCTAGCTCCTACAATGAGCAGTTCTTC